This T cell receptor beta chain was sequenced during a study of OX40 agonist ivuxolimab in advanced cancers. Overall study context: Allowance was made for prior anti-PD-1, anti-PD-L1 or anti-CTLA-4 therapy, and 40% to 45% had some.

Produced via immunoSEQ multiplex PCR; TCRdb's table is partial and in-frame only. The sample carries approximately 62,000 clones, almost 95% recorded once. CDR1 is SGHTA, CDR2 FQGNSA, per germline. The V gene lost 5 bases and the J gene lost 6 bases, with 14 bases spanning the gap. There are 14 residues in the CDR3. General study points: Low levels of normalized T-cell clonal expansion also appeared in some nonresponders.

A word on this clone: Its matching antigen is unknown.

This sequence originates from an adult with an advanced solid tumor such as melanoma, head and neck, liver or kidney cancer. Specimen: CD4+ or CD8+ T cells sorted from blood, collected in a trial of the OX40 agonist ivuxolimab. This chain uses TRBV7-2 with TRBJ2-1; D may be TRBD2 (6 bases). The CDR3 protein is CASSPAGTSNEQFF. In nucleotides, the CDR3 is TGTGCCAGCAGCCCAGCCGGGACTTCCAATGAGCAGTTCTTC.